These 22 T cell receptor beta chains were all obtained from the same sample, sequenced in a study of CD8 T cells in ankylosing spondylitis. General study findings and limits: Within ankylosing spondylitis blood, a TCR beta motif made up of seven to nine highly homologous variants appeared to be characteristic.

TCRdb re-called the 5' RACE reads through MiXCR, storing one row per CDR3 protein. The sample has approximately 440,000 distinct CDR3 sequences, 17% seen once. Their recognized antigens are unknown. What was sequenced was blood, either unsorted or a sorted T cell fraction (not recorded which). Receptors originate from a male donor with ankylosing spondylitis.

This clonotype was counted only a few times. The rearrangement uses TRBV3-1 and TRBJ1-2; D unresolved. The CDR3 extends over 15 amino acids. The ends were cut back, 1 base at V and 8 bases at J, with 17 bases in the middle. CDR1 and CDR2 from the germline V gene are LGHDT and YNNKEL (reference sequence). The CDR3 bases are TGTGCCAGCAGCCAAGGGGGAGCCGGGATTAACGGCTACACCTTC. Its translation is CASSQGGAGINGYTF.

The genes are TRBV5-6 and TRBJ1-1; no clear D. The CDR3 runs 14 residues. Between the trimmed V and J ends, which lost 3 bases and 0 bases, there was a span of 9 bases. The germline V gene has CDR1 SGHDT and CDR2 YYEEEE. The CDR3 reads CASSSDILNTEAFF. In DNA form, the CDR3 reads TGTGCCAGCAGCTCAGACATCCTGAACACTGAAGCTTTCTTT. The full variable domain, in which reference TRBV5-6 and TRBJ1-1 provide the parts outside the CDR3, is DAGVTQSPTHLIKTRGQQVTLRCSPKSGHDTVSWYQQALGQGPQFIFQYYEEEERQRGNFPDRFSGHQFPNYSSELNVNALLLGDSALYLCASSSDILNTEAFFGQGTRLTVV.

This clonotype appeared a few times. This rearrangement joins TRBV4-1 to TRBJ1-2; no clear D. Looked up from germline, CDR1 is MGHRA and CDR2 is YSYEKL. The CDR3 is 16 amino acids. Trimming removed 1 base at V and 0 bases at J, with 12 bases between. In DNA form, the CDR3 reads TGCGCCAGCAGCCAAGGCCCCCGGGATCCTAACTATGGCTACACCTTC. Translation gives CASSQGPRDPNYGYTF.

In this sample, this clonotype turned up many times. V usage is TRBV6-1 and J usage is TRBJ2-1; D remains unclear. V lost 5 bases and J 7 bases, leaving 12 bases between the germline ends. CDR3 length equals 13 residues. Per germline, CDR1 MNHNS and CDR2 SASEGT. The CDR3 sequence: CASSSGPENEQFF. The CDR3 DNA is TGTGCCAGCAGTAGTGGACCCGAGAATGAGCAGTTCTTC.

In its sample, this clonotype was seen many times. The V call is TRBV6-1, the J call TRBJ1-1, with TRBD1 as a possible D gene (5 bases). Germline-derived CDR1 and CDR2 are MNHNS and SASEGT. Trimming left V 5 bases short and J 0 bases short, with 22 bases between. The CDR3 spans 18 residues. The CDR3 is CASSPNPSGMGMNTEAFF. For the CDR3, the DNA is TGTGCCAGCAGTCCCAACCCGTCAGGGATGGGCATGAACACTGAAGCTTTCTTT.

This clonotype was counted many times. The chain joins TRBV5-1 to TRBJ2-7; TRBD2 is a possible D gene (5 bases). The CDR3 covers 14 residues. Germline lookup yields CDR1 SGHRS and CDR2 YFSETQ. V was cut by 1 base and J by 4 bases, with 12 bases left in between. The CDR3 reads CASSLTAGPYEQYF. As DNA, the CDR3 is TGCGCCAGCAGCTTGACGGCGGGCCCTTACGAGCAGTACTTC.

This sequence joins TRBV20-1 and TRBJ1-1; possible D gene TRBD1, 6 bases. The V gene lost 5 bases and the J gene lost 3 bases, with 13 bases spanning the gap. The CDR3 sequence is 13 residues long. Germline V gives CDR1 DFQATT, CDR2 SNEGSKA (reference sequence). The CDR3 reads CSASGGGYTEAFF. The DNA for the CDR3 is TGCAGTGCTTCCGGAGGGGGATACACTGAAGCTTTCTTT.

At least ten counts were recorded for this clonotype. This chain links TRBV28 with TRBJ1-5; a weak D match, TRBD1 (6 bases). V lost 7 bases to trimming and J lost 6 bases, with 16 bases between them. The germline V gene has CDR1 MDHEN and CDR2 SYDVKM. The CDR3 loop spans 14 amino acids. The CDR3 loop is CASTWGLSGQPQHF. DNA for the CDR3: TGTGCCAGCACCTGGGGGCTCTCCGGTCAGCCCCAGCATTTT.

This clonotype has a handful of counts. The rearrangement joins TRBV4-1 to TRBJ1-2; 7 bases match TRBD1. Trimming at V came to 0 bases and at J to 4 bases, leaving 5 bases not matched to a gene. Germline CDR1 is MGHRA and CDR2 is YSYEKL. CDR3 length: 15 residues. In nucleotides, the CDR3 is TGCGCCAGCAGCCAAGAGACAGGGTGGCCCTATGGCTACACCTTC. The encoded protein is CASSQETGWPYGYTF.

This chain links TRBV12-3 or TRBV12-4 with TRBJ1-2, with a possible D match to TRBD1 (5 bases). Trimming cost V 6 bases and J 6 bases, with 14 bases left between them. The CDR3 runs 13 residues. In nucleotides, the CDR3 is TGTGCCAGCAGGCGGCCGGGGGGGGATGGCTACACCTTC. This gives the protein CASRRPGGDGYTF.

The genes are TRBV20-1 and TRBJ2-1, with D perhaps TRBD1 (6 bases). The CDR3 sequence is 13 residues long. V was trimmed by 5 bases and J by 4 bases, leaving 12 bases between them. The V gene's germline CDR1 is DFQATT and CDR2 SNEGSKA (reference sequence). The chain's CDR3 is CSAPGTLYNEQFF. As DNA, the CDR3 is TGCAGTGCTCCCGGGACACTATACAATGAGCAGTTCTTC.

This clonotype appeared a few times. The chain combines TRBV21-1 with TRBJ1-1; the D call of TRBD1 is as the table states it, not checked on the DNA. TRBV21-1 is a pseudogene segment. The CDR3 is made up of 14 amino acids. The CDR3 region has the DNA TGTGCCAGCAGCCCGGGACACCTGAACACTGAAGCTTTCTTT. It is translated as CASSPGHLNTEAFF.

The chain uses TRBV12-3 or TRBV12-4 and TRBJ2-3, with a weak D call TRBD2 (5 bases). With 6 bases removed from V and 5 bases from J, the gap between germline ends came to 6 bases. This CDR3 region has 11 residues. The CDR3 reads CASREVDTQYF. The CDR3 coding sequence is TGTGCCAGCAGGGAGGTAGATACGCAGTATTTT.

V gene TRBV10-2 combines with J gene TRBJ1-6, with D hard to call. Germline lookup yields CDR1 WSHSY and CDR2 SAAADI. The CDR3 runs 13 residues. The V end lost 6 bases, the J end lost 8 bases, and 11 bases lay between the germline ends. CDR3 sequence: CASRGRVDSPLHF. CDR3 nucleotides: TGCGCCAGCAGGGGGAGGGTTGATTCACCCCTCCACTTT.

This clonotype has just a few counts. The CDR3 region has the DNA TGTGCCAGCAGGGATGGGACTAGCGCAGATACGCAGTATTTT. This encodes CASRDGTSADTQYF. The genes are TRBV2 and TRBJ2-3; TRBD2 matches at 10 bases. The CDR3 loop spans 14 amino acids. Germline CDR1 SNHLY, CDR2 FYNNEI. Trimming cost V 6 bases and J 4 bases; bases outside gene matches: 4.

This clonotype was picked up a small number of times. This sequence joins TRBV9 and TRBJ1-5; D is ambiguous. This CDR3 is 13 amino acids long. From germline, CDR1 is SGDLS and CDR2 YYNGEE. The ends were cut back, 0 bases at V and 5 bases at J, with 6 bases in the middle. Here the CDR3 reads CASSVDSDQPQHF. The CDR3 nucleotides read TGTGCCAGCAGCGTAGACTCAGATCAGCCCCAGCATTTT.

This clonotype was found a few times. The J gene is TRBJ1-2, the V gene TRBV4-1, with D perhaps TRBD1 (5 bases). Germline values: CDR1 MGHRA, CDR2 YSYEKL. Trimming cost V 0 bases and J 5 bases, with 13 bases left between them. The CDR3 is made up of 15 amino acids. In DNA, the CDR3 is TGCGCCAGCAGCCAAGAGGGCGGGGGGTCGTATGGCTACACCTTC. Translated, it gives CASSQEGGGSYGYTF.

The V gene is TRBV12-3 or TRBV12-4, the J gene TRBJ1-1; the D is unclear. V lost 3 bases and J 10 bases, leaving 12 bases between the germline ends. The CDR3 covers 12 residues. CDR3 loop: CASSLGQVGAFF. In DNA, the CDR3 is TGTGCCAGCAGTTTGGGTCAAGTGGGAGCTTTCTTT.

This clonotype was recorded many times. The chain combines TRBV12-3 or TRBV12-4 with TRBJ1-2; 7 bases fit TRBD1. J was trimmed by 4 bases and V by 6 bases; bases with no gene match: 8. The CDR3 has 14 residues. The DNA for the CDR3 is TGTGCCAGCAGAGGCGACAGGGAATTCTATGGCTACACCTTC. It is translated as CASRGDREFYGYTF.

The chain links TRBV24-1 to TRBJ2-5, with 8 bases matching TRBD2. The ends lost 2 bases at V and 1 base at J; junction bases unmatched: 5. The CDR3 has 16 amino acids. The germline V gene encodes CDR1 KGHDR and CDR2 SFDVKD. DNA of the CDR3: TGTGCCACCAGTGATTCAAGCGGGGGAACCCAAGAGACCCAGTACTTC. This encodes CATSDSSGGTQETQYF.

The table lists this clonotype with a few counts. The chain uses TRBV18 and TRBJ1-3, with 7 bases matching TRBD1. The CDR3 consists of 16 residues. V shed 4 bases and J 0 bases; nucleotides not matched to a gene: 6. Per the germline V gene, CDR1 is KGHSH and CDR2 is LQKENI. Here the CDR3 reads CASSRPGQSSGNTIYF. CDR3 sequence (DNA): TGTGCCAGCTCACGACCGGGACAGAGCTCTGGAAACACCATATATTTT.

Only a few counts were recorded for this clonotype. The chain employs TRBV2 and TRBJ1-5, with D possibly TRBD1 on 5 matching bases. V was pared by 6 bases and J by 0 bases, with 12 bases between. CDR1 and CDR2 from the germline V gene are SNHLY and FYNNEI. The CDR3 contains 15 residues. DNA of the CDR3: TGTGCCAGCAGCGACAGACCTTATAGCAATCAGCCCCAGCATTTT. Amino acid sequence: CASSDRPYSNQPQHF.